These 6 T cell receptor beta chains share one sample of origin, sequenced in a study of cytomegalovirus exposure and HLA in healthy donors. This PCR relied on a set of 60 Vbeta primers and 13 Jbeta primers. Profiled with immunoSEQ multiplex PCR; TCRdb holds only in-frame clones, not every one. The table includes around 150,000 clones, 78% detected once. The sequenced sample consisted of PBMCs. The receptors derive from a male donor in good health and CMV-seronegative.

This clone was observed a few times. The J gene is TRBJ2-2, the V gene TRBV5-4; tentative D call: TRBD2 (6 bases). The CDR3 is 14 amino acids. Germline V CDR1 and CDR2: SGHNT, YYREEE (reference sequence). V was pared by 0 bases and J by 4 bases, with 7 bases between. As DNA, the CDR3 is TGTGCCAGCAGCTTGGCCGGGAGCACCGGGGAGCTGTTTTTT. This codes for CASSLAGSTGELFF.

V and J are TRBV27 and TRBJ2-7; D is ambiguous. Germline V gene sequence: CDR1 MNHEY, CDR2 SMNVEV (reference sequence). This CDR3 region has 15 residues. With 2 bases removed from V and 2 bases from J, the gap between germline ends came to 13 bases. The CDR3 DNA reads as TGTGCCAGCAGTTTAAGTCCCGCAGGTCCCTACGAGCAGTACTTC. Translating it yields CASSLSPAGPYEQYF.

The rearrangement uses TRBV19 and TRBJ2-7; 8 bases agree with TRBD2. V gave up 5 bases and J gave up 6 bases; unmatched junction bases: 9. Per germline, CDR1 LNHDA and CDR2 SQIVND (reference sequence). This CDR3 is built from 14 residues. The chain's CDR3 is CASSLPGTRSEQYF. CDR3 nucleotide sequence: TGTGCCAGTAGTTTACCCGGGACTAGGAGCGAGCAGTACTTC.

This chain joins TRBV4-3 and TRBJ2-2, with TRBD1 identical over 9 bases. This CDR3 has 17 amino acids. In germline, CDR1 is LGHNA, CDR2 YSLEER. With 1 base clipped from V and 5 bases from J, the junction kept 8 bases outside the gene matches. CDR3 amino acids: CASSQVFQQGATGELFF. CDR3 sequence (DNA): TGCGCCAGCAGCCAAGTTTTTCAACAGGGGGCGACCGGGGAGCTGTTTTTT.

This chain uses TRBV2 with TRBJ2-5; possibly TRBD2 for D (5 bases). Near its end, the DNA agrees better with TRBJ2-7, so the J call may be wrong. This CDR3 spans 16 amino acids. Germline lookup yields CDR1 SNHLY and CDR2 FYNNEI. The CDR3 nucleotides are TGTGCCAGCAGTGGGTCTCGGGCGGGCGCCTCCTACGAGCAGTACTTC. Translated: CASSGSRAGASYEQYF.

The V gene is TRBV4-1, the J gene TRBJ2-5, with TRBD2 matching 9 bases. Germline CDR1 reads MGHRA; CDR2 reads YSYEKL. The CDR3 runs to 14 residues. The trim removed 5 bases at V and 4 bases at J, leaving 5 bases unmatched. CDR3 nucleotide sequence: TGCGCCAGCAGCGCGGGGGGGCCCCGAGAGACCCAGTACTTC. This gives the protein CASSAGGPRETQYF.